The 10 T cell receptor beta chains below all came from one sample that was sequenced in a study of T cells in Graves' hyperthyroidism and ophthalmopathy. The TCR beta CDR3 regions underwent amplification using RNA transcripts as the source. With the HTBI primer set, the TCR CDR3 went through a first round of RT-PCR. From the multiplex PCR reads, TCRdb called clonotypes with MiXCR, one entry per CDR3 protein. This sample yields roughly 740,000 distinct CDR3 sequences, of which over 15% are seen a single time; under 9.5% belongs to the top ten. The specimen sequenced was blood. The receptors were gathered from a man between 18 and 35 years old with Graves' hyperthyroidism.

The table lists this clonotype with a few counts. This rearrangement joins TRBV30 to TRBJ1-2; the D is unclear. Germline V CDR1 and CDR2: GTSNPN, SVGIG (reference sequence). The germline V and J ends were trimmed by 0 bases and 5 bases, with 4 bases remaining between them. The CDR3 loop spans 11 amino acids. CDR3 sequence reads: CAWSVGYGYTF. CDR3 sequence (DNA): TGTGCCTGGAGTGTAGGGTATGGCTACACCTTC.

This clonotype was seen a few times. The chain employs TRBV9 and TRBJ2-7; weak D call: TRBD1 (5 bases). Germline V lookup: CDR1 SGDLS, CDR2 YYNGEE. Between the trimmed V and J ends, which lost 3 bases and 3 bases, there was a span of 13 bases. This CDR3 region has 14 residues. For the CDR3, the DNA is TGTGCCAGCAGCGGATCCGGGCAGGGCTACGAGCAGTACTTC. Translated: CASSGSGQGYEQYF.

This clonotype has a count of ten or more. The V and J genes are TRBV28 and TRBJ2-5; D might be TRBD1 (5 bases). With 7 bases removed from V and 2 bases from J, the gap between germline ends came to 14 bases. The CDR3 sequence is 14 residues long. Per germline, CDR1 MDHEN and CDR2 SYDVKM. The CDR3 is CASKDTLTQETQYF. The CDR3 nucleotides read TGTGCCAGCAAGGACACGCTTACACAAGAGACCCAGTACTTC.

This chain joins TRBV29-1 and TRBJ2-5; D not resolved. The CDR3 is 13 residues long. V lost 3 bases, J lost 5 bases, and 13 bases lay in between. Germline assignment: CDR1 SQVTM and CDR2 ANQGSEA. CDR3 sequence reads: CSVDLTKRETQYF. The CDR3 nucleotides read TGCAGCGTTGATTTGACAAAGAGGGAGACCCAGTACTTC.

This chain links TRBV20-1 with TRBJ2-7, with 7 bases identical to TRBD1. Trimming removed 1 base from V and 2 bases from J; junction bases left unmatched: 8. CDR3 size: 15 residues. The germline gives CDR1 DFQATT, CDR2 SNEGSKA (reference sequence). The DNA of the CDR3 is TGCAGTGCTAGAGCCACAGGGGAGCATGCCTACGAGCAGTACTTC. Its protein is CSARATGEHAYEQYF.

The V and J genes are TRBV2 and TRBJ1-5, with 9 positions matching TRBD1. From germline, CDR1 is SNHLY and CDR2 FYNNEI. Trimming took 4 bases from V and 2 from J; bases not matched to a gene: 3. This CDR3 comprises 15 residues. The CDR3 here is CASSVTGGGNQPQHF. CDR3 coding DNA: TGTGCCAGCAGTGTGACAGGGGGAGGCAATCAGCCCCAGCATTTT.

This clonotype has at least ten counts. V usage is TRBV7-2 and J usage is TRBJ2-1, with D possibly TRBD1 on 6 matching bases. The CDR3 contains 15 residues. V lost 1 base and J lost 10, with 17 bases in between. Germline CDR1 reads SGHTA; CDR2 reads FQGNSA. CDR3 protein: CASSLGTDKVREQFF. CDR3 DNA: TGTGCCAGCAGCTTAGGGACAGACAAAGTAAGGGAGCAGTTCTTC.

This clonotype has ten or more counts. The CDR3 is CASRAGLGEQYF. CDR3 DNA: TGTGCCAGCAGAGCGGGGCTCGGCGAGCAGTACTTC. The chain carries TRBV12-3 or TRBV12-4 and TRBJ2-7, with 7 bases that match TRBD2. CDR3 size: 12 residues. The J segment lost 6 bases and the V segment lost 6 bases, leaving 5 bases of the junction unmatched.

This sequence joins TRBV7-9 and TRBJ2-7; 8 bases fit TRBD1. The CDR3 loop spans 15 amino acids. Germline trimming cut 3 bases from V and 7 bases from J; bases unmatched to any gene: 11. The germline CDR1 and CDR2 sequences are SEHNR and FQNEAQ (reference sequence). In DNA form, the CDR3 reads TGTGCCAGCAGCTTCCCTCGGCAGGGGGCTAGTGAGCAGTACTTC. Translated: CASSFPRQGASEQYF.

This clonotype was seen only a few times. V usage is TRBV28 and J usage is TRBJ1-2; tentative D call: TRBD1 (6 bases). This CDR3 spans 14 amino acids. CDR1 is MDHEN, CDR2 SYDVKM, per germline. V lost 4 bases, J lost 8 bases, and 17 bases lay in between. The CDR3 here is CASSSAGTKDGYTF. The CDR3 DNA is TGTGCCAGCAGTTCGGCCGGGACAAAAGACGGCTACACCTTC.